This paragraph covers one T cell receptor (beta chain) sequence. This clonotype was seen repeatedly, ten times or more. It has no known antigen specificity. Base quality data are lacking; no much larger clone is found one base away. These data are taken from a study of T cells in Graves' hyperthyroidism and ophthalmopathy (dated by TCRdb to between 2019 and 2020). Turning to the overall study: Peripheral blood was collected at initial diagnosis, before any treatment. To identify distinguishing TCR V-J signatures, a discovery cohort of some 100 patients was used, comprising under 45 with Graves' ophthalmopathy and 57 with stable Graves' hyperthyroidism. In addition, the study compared T-cell repertoires in thyroid tissue and in blood from roughly six Graves' hyperthyroidism patients. The 100 or so discovery patients were randomly split 7:3 into training and test sets. Once sampling was done, hyperthyroidism patients were given methimazole at a starting dose of 30 mg daily, whereas ophthalmopathy patients were given high-dose intravenous methylprednisolone. Prospective prediction of ophthalmopathy was tested in an independent validation cohort of approximately 19 hyperthyroidism patients and 15 to 17 patients who later progressed to ophthalmopathy. According to the paper, TCR Vbeta CDR3 sequencing was carried out on over 130 peripheral blood samples, which came from approximately 43 ophthalmopathy, fewer than 80 hyperthyroidism and some 17 progressor patients.

Stable Graves' hyperthyroidism was defined as no progression to ophthalmopathy during 18 months of follow-up. Hyperthyroidism patients were newly diagnosed, had a disease duration of under 2 months, and were aged 18 to 65 years. Exclusion was applied to patients with uncontrolled infections, other autoimmune diseases, pregnancy or lactation. Clinical symptoms, serum thyroxine and TRAb, thyroid ultrasound, and orbital computed tomography formed the basis for the diagnoses. Ficoll-Paque density gradient centrifugation was used to isolate PBMCs from around 10 ml of fresh peripheral blood. Trizol reagent was used to extract total RNA, and RNA quality was then checked on an Agilent 2100 Bioanalyzer. The TCR beta CDR3 regions were amplified from the RNA transcripts. The TCR CDR3 was subjected to a first round of RT-PCR using the HTBI primer set and the Qiagen OneStep RT-PCR kit. Libraries were constructed in a second round of multiplex PCR, after which size selection and purification were performed. The libraries were sequenced on an Illumina HiSeq2000 using paired-end 100 bp reads. The authors' pipeline ran thus. SOAPnuke was used to process the raw data, with reads discarded if the reads contained adapters or uncalled bases, had a mean Phred below 15, or lacked an exact constant-primer or identifier match. COPE v1.2.5 was used to merge the high-quality paired reads, and each unique nucleotide sequence was defined as a clonotype. MiTCR v1.1 was used to align clonotypes to the IMGT TRBV, TRBD and TRBJ reference segments. The analysis included only V-J combinations with a frequency above 0.0001, which together covered around 99% of the repertoires. The TCS score was defined as F50 (clonal expansion) divided by E x V (chaos), with BLOSUM62-based TCRdist calculated between CDR3 peptides within each V-J. Welch's t-statistics and random forest reduced several hundred V-J features to 13, which were used in a naive Bayes classifier (R e1071). The public reads were reanalyzed by TCRdb: fastp trimming at Q25, MiXCR alignment, in-frame beta chains only. A single entry per CDR3 protein holds the most common genes and DNA from its merged rows. TCRdb, not the original authors, processed these V and J calls. The sample table contains some 420,000 distinct CDR3 sequences; only one count was recorded for around 15% of them. Jointly, the top ten make up approximately 5.3% of the sample.

The germline V gene provides CDR1 KGHDR and CDR2 SFDVKD. V and J are truncated by 3 bases and 6 bases respectively, leaving an intervening sequence of 10 bases. The CDR3 contains 13 residues, cysteine and phenylalanine counted. Of the read, only the CDR3 DNA is kept; its 39 bases are in frame from base 1. The research as a whole found: In validation, the model predicted progression to ophthalmopathy a median of 6.5 months before onset, with approximately 68% sensitivity and roughly 77% specificity. Blood samples also contained most of the expanded thyroid clonotypes (frequency above 0.001), which suggests that blood repertoires may reflect thyroid immune responses. Sample size was not statistically predetermined, and blinding of investigators to group allocation was not performed. Ophthalmopathy was separated from stable hyperthyroidism by a 13 V-J signature model, with 85% to 90% sensitivity and approximately 81% specificity obtained in cross-validation and 80%/75% obtained in testing.

This receptor was obtained from a woman younger than 35 with Graves' hyperthyroidism. Sequencing was done on a sample of blood. This chain is built from TRBV24-1 and TRBJ1-2; TRBD1 is a possible D gene, resting on 6 matching bases. The nucleotide sequence reads as follows: TGTGCCACCAGTGATGGGGACAACAATGGCTACACCTTC. Translated, this is CATSDGDNNGYTF.